What follows is one T cell receptor (beta chain) and its context. The antigen is unknown. V was cut by 0 bases and J by 5 bases, with 16 bases left in between. CDR1 is LGHNA and CDR2 is YNFKEQ in the germline V gene. The CDR3 sequence is 17 residues long. The data stem from a study of Ad26.COV2.S vaccination and SARS-CoV-2 variants. The study's findings and limits: Non-spike TCR breadth was similar in vaccine and placebo recipients. People given the vaccine had a wider spike-specific TCR breadth than placebo recipients did. The analyses of TCR breadth and depth may have understated the size of total T cell responses.

The treatment denotes: approximately 18 received Ad26.COV2.S at low or high dose, single or two shots; roughly five received placebo; per-sample allocation not given. Samples were taken on day 63 after the first vaccine or placebo injection. An Ad26 vector was used to express Wuhan-strain SARS-CoV-2 spike as the vaccine. Measured with immunoSEQ multiplex PCR; TCRdb has only the in-frame clones, and not every one. The sample has about 350,000 clones, around 89% seen once; the top ten hold approximately 4.5%. The clonotype was recovered from a person aged 18 to 65 who received the Ad26.COV2.S COVID-19 vaccine or a placebo. This rearrangement joins TRBV4-2 to TRBJ1-4; D remains ambiguous. The specimen was peripheral blood, collected in a trial of Ad26.COV2.S vaccine versus placebo. The CDR3 is CASSQEDLSGVNEKLFF. In nucleotides, the CDR3 is TGTGCCAGCAGCCAAGAGGACCTCTCCGGCGTCAATGAAAAACTGTTTTTT.